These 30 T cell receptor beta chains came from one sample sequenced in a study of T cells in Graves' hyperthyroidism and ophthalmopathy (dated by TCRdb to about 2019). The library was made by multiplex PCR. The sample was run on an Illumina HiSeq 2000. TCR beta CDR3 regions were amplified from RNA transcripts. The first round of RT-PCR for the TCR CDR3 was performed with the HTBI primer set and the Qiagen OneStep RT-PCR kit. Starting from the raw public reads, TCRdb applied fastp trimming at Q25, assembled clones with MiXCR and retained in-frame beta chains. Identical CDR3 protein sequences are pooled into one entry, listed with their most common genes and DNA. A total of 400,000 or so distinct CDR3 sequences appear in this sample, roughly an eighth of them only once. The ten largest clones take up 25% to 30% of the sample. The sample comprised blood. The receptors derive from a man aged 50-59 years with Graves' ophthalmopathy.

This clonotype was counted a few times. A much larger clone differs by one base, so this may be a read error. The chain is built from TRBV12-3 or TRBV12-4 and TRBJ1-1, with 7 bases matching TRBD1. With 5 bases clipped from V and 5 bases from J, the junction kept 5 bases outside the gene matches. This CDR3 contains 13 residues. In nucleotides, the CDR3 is TGTGCCAGCAGTCCGACAGGGCGGACTGAAGCTTTCTTT. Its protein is CASSPTGRTEAFF.

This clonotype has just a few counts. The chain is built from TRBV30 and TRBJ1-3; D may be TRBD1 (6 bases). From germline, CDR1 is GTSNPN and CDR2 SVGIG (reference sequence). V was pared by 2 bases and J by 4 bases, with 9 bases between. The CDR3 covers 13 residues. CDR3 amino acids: CAWSTDRGNTIYF. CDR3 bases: TGTGCCTGGAGTACTGACAGGGGAAACACCATATATTTT.

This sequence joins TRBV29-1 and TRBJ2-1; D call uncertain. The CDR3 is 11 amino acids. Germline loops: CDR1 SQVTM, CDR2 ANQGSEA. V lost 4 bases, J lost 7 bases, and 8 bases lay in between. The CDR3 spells CSVVNSNEQFF. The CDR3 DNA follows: TGCAGCGTTGTCAACAGTAATGAGCAGTTCTTC.

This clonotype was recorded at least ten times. CDR3 nucleotide sequence: TGTGCCAGCAGCGTAGTGGGCGGAGCGAACACCGGGGAGCTGTTTTTT. Its translation: CASSVVGGANTGELFF. The chain joins TRBV9 to TRBJ2-2; D gene ambiguous. Trimming took 0 bases from V and 0 from J, leaving 9 bases between them. This CDR3 has 16 amino acids. Germline V lookup: CDR1 SGDLS, CDR2 YYNGEE.

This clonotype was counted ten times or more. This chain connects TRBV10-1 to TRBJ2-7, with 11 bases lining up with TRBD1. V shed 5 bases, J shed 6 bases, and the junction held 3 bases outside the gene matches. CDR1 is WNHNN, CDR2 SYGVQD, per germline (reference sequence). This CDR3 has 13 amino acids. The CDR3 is CASSRDRGTEQYF. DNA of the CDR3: TGCGCCAGCAGTCGGGACAGGGGGACCGAGCAGTACTTC.

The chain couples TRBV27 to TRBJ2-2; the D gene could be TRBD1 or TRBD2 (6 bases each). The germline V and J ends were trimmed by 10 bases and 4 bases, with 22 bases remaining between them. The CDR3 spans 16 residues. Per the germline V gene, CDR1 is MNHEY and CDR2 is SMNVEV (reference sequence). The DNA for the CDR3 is TGTGCCACCCCGAGGGGGAAGGTCGGGGGCACCGGGGAGCTGTTTTTT. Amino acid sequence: CATPRGKVGGTGELFF.

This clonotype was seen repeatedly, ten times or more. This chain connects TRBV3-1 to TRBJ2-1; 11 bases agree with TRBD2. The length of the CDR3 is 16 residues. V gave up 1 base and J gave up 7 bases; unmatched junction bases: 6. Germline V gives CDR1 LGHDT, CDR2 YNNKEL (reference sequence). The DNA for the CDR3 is TGTGCCAGCAGCCAAGCTCTACTAGCGGGAGTAAATGAGCAGTTCTTC. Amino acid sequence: CASSQALLAGVNEQFF.

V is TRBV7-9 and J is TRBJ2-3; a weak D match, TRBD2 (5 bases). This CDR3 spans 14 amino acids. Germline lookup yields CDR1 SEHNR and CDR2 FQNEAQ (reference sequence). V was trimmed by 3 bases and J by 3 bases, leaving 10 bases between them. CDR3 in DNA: TGTGCCAGCAGCTTCCCTCGGACTACAGATACGCAGTATTTT. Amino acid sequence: CASSFPRTTDTQYF.

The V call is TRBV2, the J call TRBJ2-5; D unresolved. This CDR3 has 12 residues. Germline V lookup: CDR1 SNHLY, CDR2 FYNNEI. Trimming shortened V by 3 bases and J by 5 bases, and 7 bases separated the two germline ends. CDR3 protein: CASSELWETQYF. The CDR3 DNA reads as TGTGCCAGCAGTGAGCTTTGGGAGACCCAGTACTTC.

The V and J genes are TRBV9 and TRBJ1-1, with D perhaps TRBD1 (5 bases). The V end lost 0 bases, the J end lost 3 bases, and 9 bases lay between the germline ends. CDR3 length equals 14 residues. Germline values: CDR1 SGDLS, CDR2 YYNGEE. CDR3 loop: CASSVGIGDTEAFF. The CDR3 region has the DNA TGTGCCAGCAGCGTAGGTATAGGGGACACTGAAGCTTTCTTT.

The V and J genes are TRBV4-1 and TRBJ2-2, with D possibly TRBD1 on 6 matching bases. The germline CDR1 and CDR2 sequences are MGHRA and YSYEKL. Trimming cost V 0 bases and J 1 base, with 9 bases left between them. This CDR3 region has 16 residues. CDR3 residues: CASSQEGRGNTGELFF. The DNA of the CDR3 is TGCGCCAGCAGCCAAGAAGGCAGGGGGAACACCGGGGAGCTGTTTTTT.

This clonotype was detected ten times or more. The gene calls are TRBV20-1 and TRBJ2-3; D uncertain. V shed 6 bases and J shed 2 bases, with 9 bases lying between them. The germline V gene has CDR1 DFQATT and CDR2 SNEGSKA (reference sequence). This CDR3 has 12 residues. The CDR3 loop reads CSATRPTDTQYF. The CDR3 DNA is TGCAGTGCGACCCGACCCACAGATACGCAGTATTTT.

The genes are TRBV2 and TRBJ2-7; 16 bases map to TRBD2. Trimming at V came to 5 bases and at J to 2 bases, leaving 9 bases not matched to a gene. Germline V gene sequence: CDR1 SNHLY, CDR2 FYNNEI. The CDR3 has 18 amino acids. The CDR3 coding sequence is TGTGCCAGCAGTTATCTGGAGGGACTAGCGGGAGGGCCCTACGAGCAGTACTTC. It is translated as CASSYLEGLAGGPYEQYF.

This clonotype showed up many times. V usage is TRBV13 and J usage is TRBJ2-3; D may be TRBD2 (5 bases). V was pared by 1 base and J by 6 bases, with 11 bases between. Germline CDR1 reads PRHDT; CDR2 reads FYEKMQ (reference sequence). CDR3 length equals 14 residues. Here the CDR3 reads CASSLAGSVDTQYF. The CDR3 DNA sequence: TGTGCCAGCAGCTTAGCGGGATCGGTTGATACGCAGTATTTT.

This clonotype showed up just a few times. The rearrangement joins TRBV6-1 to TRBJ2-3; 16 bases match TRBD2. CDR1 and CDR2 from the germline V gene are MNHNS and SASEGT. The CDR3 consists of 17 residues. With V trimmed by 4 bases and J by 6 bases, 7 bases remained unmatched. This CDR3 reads CASSGGLAGGLGDTQYF. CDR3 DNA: TGTGCCAGCAGTGGGGGACTAGCGGGAGGGCTCGGGGATACGCAGTATTTT.

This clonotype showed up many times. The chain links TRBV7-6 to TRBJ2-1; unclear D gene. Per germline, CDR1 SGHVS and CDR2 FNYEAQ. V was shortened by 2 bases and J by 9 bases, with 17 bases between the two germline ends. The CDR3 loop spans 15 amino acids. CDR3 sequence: CASSLLSSGSGEQFF. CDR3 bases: TGTGCCAGCAGCTTACTTTCTTCTGGTTCCGGTGAGCAGTTCTTC.

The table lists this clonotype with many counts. For the CDR3, the DNA is TGTGCCTGGAGTGTTGGACAGGGGGTTTATGGTGACAATCAGCCCCAGCATTTT. Protein sequence: CAWSVGQGVYGDNQPQHF. The chain combines TRBV30 with TRBJ1-5; 10 nucleotides agree with TRBD1. Germline V lookup: CDR1 GTSNPN, CDR2 SVGIG (reference sequence). The CDR3 loop spans 18 amino acids. With V trimmed by 0 bases and J by 3 bases, 11 bases remained unmatched.

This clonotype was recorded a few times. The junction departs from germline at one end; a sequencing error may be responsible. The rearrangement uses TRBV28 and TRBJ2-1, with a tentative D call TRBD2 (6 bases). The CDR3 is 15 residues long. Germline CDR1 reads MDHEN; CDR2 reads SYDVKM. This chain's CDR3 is CASSFTGSSYNEQSF. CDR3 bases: TGTGCCAGCAGTTTTACCGGGAGCTCCTACAATGAGCAGTCCTTC.

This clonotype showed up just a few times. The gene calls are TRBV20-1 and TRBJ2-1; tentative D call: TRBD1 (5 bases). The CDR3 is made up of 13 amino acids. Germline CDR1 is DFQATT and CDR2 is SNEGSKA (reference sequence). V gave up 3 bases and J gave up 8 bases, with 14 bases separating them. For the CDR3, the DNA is TGCAGTGCTAGTCTGTCTGGGGCGCATGAGCAGTTCTTC. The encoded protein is CSASLSGAHEQFF.

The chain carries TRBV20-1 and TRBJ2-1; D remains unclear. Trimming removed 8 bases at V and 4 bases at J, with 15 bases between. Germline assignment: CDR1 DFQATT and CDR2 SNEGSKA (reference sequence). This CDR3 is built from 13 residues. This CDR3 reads CSNYVVQYNEQFF. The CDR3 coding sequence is TGCAGTAATTACGTGGTCCAATACAATGAGCAGTTCTTC.

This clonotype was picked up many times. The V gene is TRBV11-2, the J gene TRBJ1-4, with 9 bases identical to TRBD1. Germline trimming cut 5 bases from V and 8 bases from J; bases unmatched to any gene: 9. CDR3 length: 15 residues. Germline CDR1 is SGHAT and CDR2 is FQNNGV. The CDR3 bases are TGTGCCAGCAGCCCTCCGGGACAGGGAAACGAAAAACTGTTTTTT. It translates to CASSPPGQGNEKLFF. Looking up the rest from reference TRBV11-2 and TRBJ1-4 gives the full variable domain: EAGVAQSPRYKIIEKRQSVAFWCNPISGHATLYWYQQILGQGPKLLIQFQNNGVVDDSQLPKDRFSAERLKGVDSTLKIQPAKLEDSAVYLCASSPPGQGNEKLFFGSGTQLSVL.

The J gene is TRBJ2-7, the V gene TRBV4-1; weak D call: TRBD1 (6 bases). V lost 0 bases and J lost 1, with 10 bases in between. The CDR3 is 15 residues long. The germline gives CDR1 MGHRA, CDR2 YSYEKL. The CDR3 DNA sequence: TGCGCCAGCAGCCAAGAGGGGGCTGGGTCCTACGAGCAGTACTTC. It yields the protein CASSQEGAGSYEQYF.

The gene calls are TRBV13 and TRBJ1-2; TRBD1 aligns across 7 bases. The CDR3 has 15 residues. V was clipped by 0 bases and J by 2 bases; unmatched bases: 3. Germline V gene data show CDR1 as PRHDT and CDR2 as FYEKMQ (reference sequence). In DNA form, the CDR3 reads TGTGCCAGCAGCTTAGGTGGGACAGAGAACTATGGCTACACCTTC. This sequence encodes CASSLGGTENYGYTF.

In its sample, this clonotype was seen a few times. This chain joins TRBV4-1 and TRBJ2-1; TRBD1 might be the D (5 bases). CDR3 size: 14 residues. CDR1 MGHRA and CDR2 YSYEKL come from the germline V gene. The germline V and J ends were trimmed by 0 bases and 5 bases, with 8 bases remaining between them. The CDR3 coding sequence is TGCGCCAGCAGCCAAGATACAGGAAACAATGAGCAGTTCTTC. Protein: CASSQDTGNNEQFF.

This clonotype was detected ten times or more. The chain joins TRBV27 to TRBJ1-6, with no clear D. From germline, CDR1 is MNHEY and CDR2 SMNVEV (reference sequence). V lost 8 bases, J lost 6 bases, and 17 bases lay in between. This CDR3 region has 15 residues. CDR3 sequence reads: CASGITTPPNSPLHF. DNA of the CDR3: TGTGCCAGCGGCATAACGACCCCCCCTAATTCACCCCTCCACTTT.

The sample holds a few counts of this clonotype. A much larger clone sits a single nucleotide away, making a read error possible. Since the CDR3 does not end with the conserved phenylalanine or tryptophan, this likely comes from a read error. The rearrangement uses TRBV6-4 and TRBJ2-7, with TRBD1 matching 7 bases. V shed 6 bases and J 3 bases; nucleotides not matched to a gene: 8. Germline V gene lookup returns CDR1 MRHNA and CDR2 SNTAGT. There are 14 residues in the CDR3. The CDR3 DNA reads TGTGCCAGCAGACCGGGACAGACTAACTACGAGCAGTACCTC. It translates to CASRPGQTNYEQYL.

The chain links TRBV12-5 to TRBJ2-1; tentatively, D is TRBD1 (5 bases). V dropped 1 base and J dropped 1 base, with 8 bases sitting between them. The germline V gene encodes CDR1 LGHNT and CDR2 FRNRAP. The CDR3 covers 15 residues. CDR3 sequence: CASGLGQGSYNEQFF. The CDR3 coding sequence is TGTGCTAGTGGTTTGGGGCAGGGTTCCTACAATGAGCAGTTCTTC.

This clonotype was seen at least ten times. The CDR3 is CASSEWAEVNYGYTF. DNA for the CDR3: TGTGCCAGCAGTGAATGGGCAGAAGTTAACTATGGCTACACCTTC. V usage is TRBV2 and J usage is TRBJ1-2, with unresolved D. Germline CDR1 reads SNHLY; CDR2 reads FYNNEI. This CDR3 is 15 amino acids long. With 2 bases removed from V and 1 base from J, the gap between germline ends came to 11 bases.

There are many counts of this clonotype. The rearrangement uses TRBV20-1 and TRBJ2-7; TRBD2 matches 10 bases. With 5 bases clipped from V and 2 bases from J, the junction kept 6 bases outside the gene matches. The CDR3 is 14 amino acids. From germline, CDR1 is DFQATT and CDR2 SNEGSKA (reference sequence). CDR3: CSARIAGGTYEQYF. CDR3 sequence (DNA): TGCAGTGCTCGGATAGCGGGAGGTACCTACGAGCAGTACTTC.

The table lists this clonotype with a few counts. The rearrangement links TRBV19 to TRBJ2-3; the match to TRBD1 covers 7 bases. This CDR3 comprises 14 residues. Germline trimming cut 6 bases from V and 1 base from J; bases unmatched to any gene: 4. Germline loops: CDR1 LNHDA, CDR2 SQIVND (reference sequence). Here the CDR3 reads CASRKGAGTDTQYF. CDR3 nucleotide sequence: TGTGCCAGTAGGAAGGGGGCCGGCACAGATACGCAGTATTTT.